This is a list of T cell receptor beta chains from one sample in a study of Ad26.COV2.S vaccination and SARS-CoV-2 variants. Profiling relied on immunoSEQ multiplex PCR, and the TCRdb table lists in-frame clones only, not all of them. The sample lists around 370,000 clones, around 83% occurring once. The material was peripheral blood, obtained in a trial of Ad26.COV2.S vaccine versus placebo. The receptor source for this set is a person between 18 and 65 years old who received the Ad26.COV2.S COVID-19 vaccine or a placebo. The CDR3 runs from the conserved cysteine through the conserved F or W.

TRBJ2-2 | TRBV19 | CASSIPPGRGATGELFF
TRBJ1-2 | TRBV13 | CASSFGVRGYTF
TRBJ1-2 | TRBV13 | CASSLGRTVNGYTF
TRBJ2-3 | TRBV19 | CASSLGLADTQYF
TRBJ1-1 | TRBV10-1 | CASSATGFTTLEAFF
TRBJ2-3 | TRBV5-6 | CASSPIGDTQYF
TRBJ2-1 | TRBV6-5 | CASGPQREVNEQFF
TRBJ1-4 | TRBV28 | CASQGPREKLFF
TRBJ2-2 | TRBV29-1 | CSVQTGANTGELFF
TRBJ2-1 | TRBV9 | CASRKLSSYNEQFF
TRBJ1-1 | TRBV18 | CASSPEVTGVDEAFF
TRBJ2-1 | TRBV11-2 | CASSPGGGGNEQFF
TRBJ2-5 | TRBV5-1 | CASSQDGQPLQETQYF